A selection of T cell receptor beta chains follows, all from one sample in a study of molecular identifiers for immune sequencing clone quantification. In TCRdb, the PCR reads were re-called with MiXCR into one record per CDR3 protein. The data hold about 100,000 distinct CDR3 sequences, with approximately 40% observed a single time. Sequenced material: naive CD8+ T cells from blood, with Jurkat cell RNA spiked in. The receptor source for this set is a human donor in good health. Some libraries in this study had Jurkat cell RNA spiked in. The CDR3 runs from the conserved cysteine through the conserved F or W. The order of the fields is V gene, clone size, J gene, D gene, CDR3 protein, CDR3 DNA. The D gene is left open where the match is weak. Some rows have no size entry. The others give once, few or many, or a class for an expanded clone.

v_call: TRBV6-2/TRBV6-3
clone_size: -
j_call: TRBJ1-1
d_call: TRBD1
cdr3_aa: CASSSLNFMGTGEIEVHTEAFF
cdr3_nt: TGTGCCAGCAGTTCCCTGAACTTTATGGGGACAGGGGAGATCGAGGTCCACACTGAAGCTTTCTTT

v_call: TRBV7-9
clone_size: -
j_call: TRBJ2-7
d_call: -
cdr3_aa: CASSHRAAEQYF
cdr3_nt: TGTGCCAGCAGCCACCGGGCCGCCGAGCAGTACTTC

v_call: TRBV27
clone_size: many
j_call: TRBJ1-1
d_call: TRBD1
cdr3_aa: CASSPFLTGENTEAFF
cdr3_nt: TGTGCCAGCAGTCCCTTCTTAACAGGGGAAAACACTGAAGCTTTCTTT

v_call: TRBV27
clone_size: few
j_call: TRBJ2-7
d_call: -
cdr3_aa: CASSYLLGAYEQYF
cdr3_nt: TGTGCCAGCAGCTACCTCTTGGGGGCCTACGAGCAGTACTTC

v_call: TRBV11-2
clone_size: many
j_call: TRBJ2-4
d_call: -
cdr3_aa: CASSPAALAKNIQYF
cdr3_nt: TGTGCCAGCAGCCCGGCCGCGCTAGCCAAAAACATTCAGTACTTC

v_call: TRBV9
clone_size: many
j_call: TRBJ2-3
d_call: TRBD2
cdr3_aa: CASSVEGSGATDTQYF
cdr3_nt: TGTGCCAGCAGCGTAGAGGGTAGCGGGGCCACAGATACGCAGTATTTT

v_call: TRBV5-1
clone_size: -
j_call: TRBJ2-1
d_call: TRBD2
cdr3_aa: CASSPGLAGGSHEQFF
cdr3_nt: TGCGCCAGCAGCCCGGGACTAGCGGGAGGGTCCCATGAGCAGTTCTTC

v_call: TRBV5-6
clone_size: many
j_call: TRBJ1-5
d_call: -
cdr3_aa: CASSLGLWGADNQPQHF
cdr3_nt: TGTGCCAGCAGCTTGGGTCTGTGGGGGGCCGACAATCAGCCCCAGCATTTT

v_call: TRBV20-1
clone_size: -
j_call: TRBJ2-1
d_call: TRBD1
cdr3_aa: CSARQPGQGGFNEQFF
cdr3_nt: TGCAGTGCGCGTCAACCGGGACAGGGAGGGTTCAATGAGCAGTTCTTC

v_call: TRBV5-1
clone_size: few
j_call: TRBJ1-6
d_call: TRBD1
cdr3_aa: CASSWGTGDRPLHF
cdr3_nt: TGCGCCAGCAGCTGGGGGACAGGGGACCGGCCCCTCCACTTT

v_call: TRBV9
clone_size: -
j_call: TRBJ2-2
d_call: TRBD1
cdr3_aa: CASSGRQGTAGELFF
cdr3_nt: TGTGCCAGCAGCGGCCGACAGGGTACGGCCGGGGAGCTGTTTTTT

v_call: TRBV9
clone_size: -
j_call: TRBJ2-7
d_call: -
cdr3_aa: CASSATDSNKQYF
cdr3_nt: TGTGCCAGCAGCGCCACGGACAGCAACAAGCAGTACTTC

v_call: TRBV20-1
clone_size: few
j_call: TRBJ2-3
d_call: -
cdr3_aa: CSARMFYGDTQYF
cdr3_nt: TGCAGTGCTAGAATGTTTTACGGAGATACGCAGTATTTT

v_call: TRBV2
clone_size: -
j_call: TRBJ2-1
d_call: -
cdr3_aa: CALGPLYNGQFF
cdr3_nt: TGTGCCCTGGGCCCCTTGTACAATGGGCAGTTCTTC

v_call: TRBV4-1
clone_size: many
j_call: TRBJ1-2
d_call: -
cdr3_aa: CASSQDDTVYYGYTF
cdr3_nt: TGCGCCAGCAGCCAAGATGACACCGTCTACTATGGCTACACCTTC

v_call: TRBV19
clone_size: -
j_call: TRBJ2-1
d_call: TRBD2
cdr3_aa: CASSPLASSYNEQFF
cdr3_nt: TGTGCCAGTAGCCCACTAGCGTCGTCCTACAATGAGCAGTTCTTC

v_call: TRBV7-6
clone_size: few
j_call: TRBJ2-2
d_call: TRBD2
cdr3_aa: CASSRTLTSGAGELFF
cdr3_nt: TGTGCCAGCAGCCGTACGCTAACTAGCGGGGCCGGGGAGCTGTTTTTT

v_call: TRBV5-1
clone_size: -
j_call: TRBJ2-3
d_call: TRBD2
cdr3_aa: CASSFVGLQAGGPTDTQYF
cdr3_nt: TGCGCCAGCAGCTTCGTGGGTCTCCAAGCGGGAGGGCCCACAGATACGCAGTATTTT

v_call: TRBV20-1
clone_size: many
j_call: TRBJ2-4
d_call: -
cdr3_aa: CSARDAKNIQYF
cdr3_nt: TGCAGTGCCCGCGACGCCAAAAACATTCAGTACTTC

v_call: TRBV5-6
clone_size: many
j_call: TRBJ2-3
d_call: -
cdr3_aa: CASSSMMDTQYF
cdr3_nt: TGTGCCAGCAGCTCAATGATGGATACGCAGTATTTT

v_call: TRBV7-9
clone_size: few
j_call: TRBJ2-1
d_call: -
cdr3_aa: CASSEAGFHEQFF
cdr3_nt: TGTGCCAGCAGCGAGGCGGGTTTCCATGAGCAGTTCTTC

v_call: TRBV9
clone_size: many
j_call: TRBJ1-1
d_call: -
cdr3_aa: CASSVSWGAGTEAFF
cdr3_nt: TGTGCCAGCAGCGTAAGCTGGGGCGCGGGCACTGAAGCTTTCTTT

v_call: TRBV9
clone_size: few
j_call: TRBJ2-1
d_call: -
cdr3_aa: CASSGGRSPNEQFF
cdr3_nt: TGTGCCAGCAGTGGGGGCCGGTCCCCTAATGAGCAGTTCTTC

v_call: TRBV27
clone_size: many
j_call: TRBJ2-2
d_call: TRBD2
cdr3_aa: CASCLAGSGELFF
cdr3_nt: TGTGCCAGCTGTCTAGCGGGCTCCGGGGAGCTGTTTTTT

v_call: TRBV9
clone_size: few
j_call: TRBJ2-5
d_call: -
cdr3_aa: CASSVAYQETQYF
cdr3_nt: TGTGCCAGCAGCGTAGCGTACCAAGAGACCCAGTACTTC

v_call: TRBV24-1
clone_size: few
j_call: TRBJ2-2
d_call: -
cdr3_aa: CATSLGGELFF
cdr3_nt: TGTGCCACCAGTCTGGGCGGGGAGCTGTTTTTT

v_call: TRBV4-3
clone_size: -
j_call: TRBJ2-3
d_call: TRBD1
cdr3_aa: CASSQGTGRGLTDTQYF
cdr3_nt: TGCGCCAGCAGCCAAGGAACTGGCAGGGGGCTCACAGATACGCAGTATTTT

v_call: TRBV7-9
clone_size: few
j_call: TRBJ2-7
d_call: -
cdr3_aa: CASSSPLGEEQYF
cdr3_nt: TGTGCCAGCAGCTCCCCCTTAGGGGAGGAGCAGTACTTC

v_call: TRBV6-5
clone_size: -
j_call: TRBJ2-2
d_call: TRBD2
cdr3_aa: CASSYSASGRAGGGTGELFF
cdr3_nt: TGTGCCAGCAGTTACTCGGCTAGCGGGAGAGCCGGAGGGGGCACCGGGGAGCTGTTTTTT

v_call: TRBV19
clone_size: -
j_call: TRBJ2-5
d_call: TRBD2
cdr3_aa: CASSPLAGTDQETQYF
cdr3_nt: TGTGCCAGTAGTCCCTTAGCGGGAACCGACCAAGAGACCCAGTACTTC

v_call: TRBV12-3/TRBV12-4
clone_size: -
j_call: TRBJ2-5
d_call: TRBD2
cdr3_aa: CASSFLTSGQETQYF
cdr3_nt: TGTGCCAGCAGCTTCTTGACTAGCGGCCAAGAGACCCAGTACTTC

v_call: TRBV6-5
clone_size: -
j_call: TRBJ2-3
d_call: TRBD2
cdr3_aa: CASSYSEGLAGVGGSQYF
cdr3_nt: TGTGCCAGCAGTTACAGCGAGGGGCTAGCGGGGGTAGGGGGTTCGCAGTATTTT

v_call: TRBV12-3/TRBV12-4
clone_size: few
j_call: TRBJ2-4
d_call: -
cdr3_aa: CASQGSKNIQYF
cdr3_nt: TGTGCCAGTCAAGGATCCAAAAACATTCAGTACTTC

v_call: TRBV11-2
clone_size: -
j_call: TRBJ2-2
d_call: -
cdr3_aa: CASSFIASTGELFF
cdr3_nt: TGTGCCAGCAGCTTCATAGCGTCGACCGGGGAGCTGTTTTTT

v_call: TRBV18
clone_size: few
j_call: TRBJ2-2
d_call: -
cdr3_aa: CASSPRDNQLELFF
cdr3_nt: TGTGCCAGCTCACCACGGGACAATCAGCTGGAGCTGTTTTTT

v_call: TRBV7-8
clone_size: few
j_call: TRBJ2-7
d_call: -
cdr3_aa: CASSPPSSGGEQYF
cdr3_nt: TGTGCCAGCAGCCCACCCTCCAGCGGCGGCGAGCAGTACTTC

v_call: TRBV5-6
clone_size: -
j_call: TRBJ1-2
d_call: -
cdr3_aa: CASSPWALVGAGSYGYTF
cdr3_nt: TGTGCCAGCAGCCCCTGGGCCTTAGTCGGAGCCGGGAGCTATGGCTACACCTTC

v_call: TRBV27
clone_size: -
j_call: TRBJ2-1
d_call: TRBD1
cdr3_aa: CASSPGTGVKKGQFF
cdr3_nt: TGTGCCAGCAGTCCCGGGACAGGGGTAAAGAAGGGGCAGTTCTTC

v_call: TRBV29-1
clone_size: few
j_call: TRBJ2-1
d_call: -
cdr3_aa: CSVLEYNEQFF
cdr3_nt: TGCAGCGTTTTGGAGTACAATGAGCAGTTCTTC

v_call: TRBV11-2
clone_size: -
j_call: TRBJ2-1
d_call: TRBD2
cdr3_aa: CASSLGWTSGIHEQFF
cdr3_nt: TGTGCCAGCAGCTTAGGGTGGACTAGCGGGATCCATGAGCAGTTCTTC

v_call: TRBV19
clone_size: -
j_call: TRBJ2-7
d_call: TRBD1
cdr3_aa: CASSIGGQGAYEQYF
cdr3_nt: TGTGCCAGTAGTATCGGGGGACAGGGTGCCTACGAGCAGTACTTC

v_call: TRBV6-2/TRBV6-3
clone_size: few
j_call: TRBJ2-2
d_call: -
cdr3_aa: CASSGISGTGELFF
cdr3_nt: TGTGCCAGTTCCGGGATTAGCGGCACCGGGGAGCTGTTTTTT

v_call: TRBV13
clone_size: few
j_call: TRBJ2-5
d_call: TRBD2
cdr3_aa: CASSSGRAKLETQYF
cdr3_nt: TGTGCCAGCAGCTCCGGGAGGGCCAAATTAGAGACCCAGTACTTC

v_call: TRBV20-1
clone_size: many
j_call: TRBJ1-5
d_call: -
cdr3_aa: CSVGEPQHF
cdr3_nt: TGCAGTGTTGGGGAGCCCCAGCATTTT

v_call: TRBV7-2
clone_size: few
j_call: TRBJ2-7
d_call: -
cdr3_aa: CASSYYPKKYEQYF
cdr3_nt: TGTGCCAGCAGCTATTACCCCAAAAAGTACGAGCAGTACTTC

v_call: TRBV28
clone_size: -
j_call: TRBJ2-5
d_call: -
cdr3_aa: CASSINLGVGQETQYF
cdr3_nt: TGTGCCAGCAGTATAAACCTAGGGGTAGGCCAAGAGACCCAGTACTTC

v_call: TRBV10-2
clone_size: -
j_call: TRBJ2-3
d_call: TRBD1
cdr3_aa: CASSARISWTGKITDTQYF
cdr3_nt: TGCGCCAGCAGTGCGCGTATTTCTTGGACAGGGAAAATCACAGATACGCAGTATTTT

v_call: TRBV6-6
clone_size: -
j_call: TRBJ1-1
d_call: -
cdr3_aa: CASITSNTEAFF
cdr3_nt: TGTGCCAGCATCACATCGAACACTGAAGCTTTCTTT